The 16 T cell receptor beta chains below all came from one sample that was sequenced in a study of T cells in Graves' hyperthyroidism and ophthalmopathy. Amplified TCR beta CDR3 regions derived from RNA transcripts. Carried out on the TCR CDR3, a first-round RT-PCR used the HTBI primer set. TCRdb fed the multiplex PCR reads into MiXCR, producing one record per CDR3 protein. The sample shows about 290,000 distinct CDR3 sequences, roughly 17% of them seen only once. Sample: blood. The source is a young man with Graves' hyperthyroidism.

The gene calls are TRBV27 and TRBJ2-3; possible D gene TRBD1, 6 bases. Per germline, CDR1 MNHEY and CDR2 SMNVEV (reference sequence). The CDR3 totals 14 residues. V was pared by 4 bases and J by 3 bases, with 11 bases between. The DNA of the CDR3 is TGTGCCAGCAGTTCCAGGGGTCTGACAGATACGCAGTATTTT. It is translated as CASSSRGLTDTQYF.

This clonotype was picked up many times. V is TRBV27 and J is TRBJ2-7; D is possibly TRBD1 or TRBD2 (5 bases each). The CDR3 extends over 14 amino acids. CDR1 is MNHEY and CDR2 is SMNVEV in the germline V gene (reference sequence). V was clipped by 0 bases and J by 4 bases, with 10 bases between them. As DNA, the CDR3 is TGTGCCAGCAGTTTATCCGGGACCGTATACGAGCAGTACTTC. Translation gives CASSLSGTVYEQYF.

There are a few counts of this clonotype. This chain links TRBV20-1 with TRBJ2-7, with 8 bases fitting TRBD2. The germline V gene has CDR1 DFQATT and CDR2 SNEGSKA (reference sequence). The CDR3 sequence is 15 residues long. The ends lost 4 bases at V and 5 bases at J; junction bases unmatched: 13. CDR3 loop: CSAIPAGRAIDEQYF. The CDR3 bases are TGCAGTGCTATCCCCGCCGGGAGGGCCATCGACGAGCAGTACTTC.

The sample holds many counts of this clonotype. The V call is TRBV30, the J call TRBJ1-1, with D hard to call. This CDR3 has 13 amino acids. The V gene's germline CDR1 is GTSNPN and CDR2 SVGIG (reference sequence). Trimming shortened V by 1 base and J by 0 bases, and 6 bases separated the two germline ends. The CDR3 nucleotides read TGTGCCTGGAGTGAAGGCCTGAACACTGAAGCTTTCTTT. The encoded protein is CAWSEGLNTEAFF.

This clonotype has ten or more counts. This chain's CDR3 is CASSPGTVGQPQHF. CDR3 bases: TGTGCCAGCAGCCCCGGGACAGTAGGTCAGCCCCAGCATTTT. The J gene is TRBJ1-5, the V gene TRBV12-3 or TRBV12-4; 7 nucleotides agree with TRBD1. V was clipped by 6 bases and J by 6 bases; unmatched bases: 8. The CDR3 is 14 residues long.

This chain uses TRBV12-3 or TRBV12-4 with TRBJ2-2, with D perhaps TRBD2 (6 bases). This CDR3 has 15 residues. Trimming removed 3 bases from V and 7 bases from J, with 15 bases in between. The CDR3 DNA follows: TGTGCCAGCAGTTTTGGCGGGACCAAAGTCGGGGAGCTGTTTTTT. Protein sequence: CASSFGGTKVGELFF.

The chain is built from TRBV30 and TRBJ1-3; D is unclear. Germline CDR1 is GTSNPN and CDR2 is SVGIG (reference sequence). Trimming shortened V by 5 bases and J by 3 bases, and 17 bases separated the two germline ends. This CDR3 region has 15 residues. This CDR3 is CAWGELGSVGNTIYF. DNA of the CDR3: TGTGCCTGGGGGGAATTGGGGAGCGTTGGAAACACCATATATTTT.

This clonotype was counted many times. This chain uses TRBV18 with TRBJ1-1; 8 nucleotides align to TRBD1. The V segment lost 4 bases and the J segment 3 bases; nucleotides outside the gene matches: 10. CDR1 and CDR2 from the germline V gene are KGHSH and LQKENI. This CDR3 is 16 amino acids long. CDR3 residues: CASSRGLPGQDTEAFF. CDR3 in DNA: TGTGCCAGCTCACGGGGCTTGCCGGGACAGGACACTGAAGCTTTCTTT.

There are a few counts of this clonotype. The chain links TRBV5-1 to TRBJ2-4; tentatively, D is TRBD1 (6 bases). The V end lost 0 bases, the J end lost 4 bases, and 11 bases lay between the germline ends. The CDR3 covers 15 residues. Germline V lookup: CDR1 SGHRS, CDR2 YFSETQ. CDR3 residues: CASSLEGTPKNIQYF. In DNA, the CDR3 is TGCGCCAGCAGCTTGGAGGGGACACCGAAAAACATTCAGTACTTC.

This clonotype was observed many times. This chain uses TRBV20-1 with TRBJ1-1; D unresolved. The length of the CDR3 is 14 residues. The germline V and J ends were trimmed by 2 bases and 5 bases, with 15 bases remaining between them. Germline V gene lookup returns CDR1 DFQATT and CDR2 SNEGSKA (reference sequence). CDR3 loop: CSARLTMTGTEAFF. CDR3 nucleotide sequence: TGCAGTGCTAGACTGACGATGACGGGTACTGAAGCTTTCTTT.

In this sample, this clonotype turned up many times. The chain links TRBV28 to TRBJ2-7; possibly TRBD2 for D (6 bases). The CDR3 sequence is 16 residues long. V was cut by 6 bases and J by 5 bases, with 23 bases left in between. Germline assignment: CDR1 MDHEN and CDR2 SYDVKM. The CDR3 loop reads CASSPSLTGVRDEQYF. The CDR3 DNA is TGTGCCAGCAGCCCATCCCTCACGGGAGTAAGGGACGAGCAGTACTTC.

This clonotype was detected many times. The V gene is TRBV6-2 or TRBV6-3, the J gene TRBJ2-7, with D possibly being TRBD1 (5 bases). Trimming shortened V by 7 bases and J by 2 bases, and 12 bases separated the two germline ends. The CDR3 length is 13 residues. The germline V gene encodes CDR1 MNHEY and CDR2 SVGEGT. CDR3 protein: CASTPDNPYEQYF. The DNA of the CDR3 is TGTGCCAGCACCCCGGACAACCCCTACGAGCAGTACTTC.

This clonotype has only a few counts. The chain carries TRBV27 and TRBJ2-1; D might be TRBD2 (8 bases). Between the trimmed V and J ends, which lost 2 bases and 4 bases, there was a span of 27 bases. CDR1 MNHEY and CDR2 SMNVEV come from the germline V gene (reference sequence). CDR3 length equals 20 residues. In DNA form, the CDR3 reads TGTGCCAGCAGTTTAAGCGGCTGGGCCGGGGGGGACAGCCAATACAATGAGCAGTTCTTC. Protein: CASSLSGWAGGDSQYNEQFF.

This clonotype was counted many times. V gene TRBV11-2 combines with J gene TRBJ2-1; 9 nucleotides match TRBD2. In germline, CDR1 is SGHAT, CDR2 FQNNGV. Losses at the gene ends were 0 bases for V and 12 bases for J; bases not matched to a gene: 3. CDR3 length equals 13 residues. In DNA, the CDR3 is TGTGCCAGCAGCTTAGAAACTAGCGGGCCGCAGTTCTTC. Translated, it gives CASSLETSGPQFF.

This clonotype was detected many times. The chain combines TRBV2 with TRBJ1-2; unclear D gene. Germline CDR1 is SNHLY and CDR2 is FYNNEI. Trimming took 6 bases from V and 4 from J, leaving 9 bases between them. The CDR3 loop spans 12 amino acids. CDR3 residues: CASRQEGYGYTF. The CDR3 nucleotides read TGTGCCAGCAGGCAGGAGGGCTATGGCTACACCTTC.

The gene calls are TRBV10-3 and TRBJ2-7; the D gene is possibly TRBD1 (6 bases). CDR3 size: 14 residues. V lost 4 bases and J lost 2, with 12 bases in between. Germline V lookup: CDR1 ENHRY, CDR2 SYGVKD. The CDR3 here is CAISGLGQTYEQYF. CDR3 nucleotide sequence: TGTGCCATCAGTGGGTTAGGACAGACCTACGAGCAGTACTTC.